Each of the 26 T cell receptor beta chains below was sequenced from the same sample in a study of T cell responses to AZD1222 COVID-19 vaccine. Generated by immunoSEQ multiplex PCR, the TCRdb table keeps only in-frame clones and is missing some. The profile covers about 110,000 clones, with about 90% appearing a single time and 7.5% taken by the ten largest. Source: peripheral blood, taken on day 0 of AZD1222 vaccination. The source is an adult in good health.

The chain links TRBV5-1 to TRBJ1-1; the D is unclear. The germline gives CDR1 SGHRS, CDR2 YFSETQ. The CDR3 covers 14 residues. Trimming took off 1 base at V and 5 bases at J, with 12 bases between the two ends. CDR3 in DNA: TGCGCCAGCAGCTTGATGGCCGCCGATACTGAAGCTTTCTTT. Translated: CASSLMAADTEAFF.

The genes are TRBV11-1 and TRBJ1-4; D uncertain. Germline assignment: CDR1 SGHAT and CDR2 FQDESV (reference sequence). The length of the CDR3 is 14 residues. Trimming pared 3 bases from V and 0 bases from J, leaving 5 bases between. The CDR3 here is CASSFGTTNEKLFF. Written as DNA, the CDR3 is TGTGCCAGCAGCTTTGGAACAACTAATGAAAAACTGTTTTTT.

This chain joins TRBV30 and TRBJ1-3, with 7 bases aligning to TRBD1. Losses at the gene ends were 3 bases for V and 0 bases for J; bases not matched to a gene: 11. The CDR3 extends over 17 amino acids. From germline, CDR1 is GTSNPN and CDR2 SVGIG (reference sequence). Here the CDR3 reads CAWSRRDSVYSGNTIYF. CDR3 sequence (DNA): TGTGCCTGGAGCCGTAGGGACAGCGTATACTCTGGAAACACCATATATTTT.

The chain employs TRBV6-2 or TRBV6-3 and TRBJ1-3, with D maybe TRBD1 (6 bases). Deletions cut 5 bases from V and 2 bases from J, with 16 bases between. This CDR3 has 16 residues. The germline CDR1 and CDR2 sequences are MNHEY and SVGEGT. DNA of the CDR3: TGTGCCAGCAGTATGGACCCGGGGGCTCCTGGAAACACCATATATTTT. As protein: CASSMDPGAPGNTIYF.

Notes on this clone: This specimen includes other DNA sequences encoding the same CDR3. This chain links TRBV5-1 with TRBJ2-7; 10 nucleotides agree with TRBD1. CDR1 is SGHRS, CDR2 YFSETQ, per germline. The CDR3 spans 13 residues. V lost 5 bases to trimming and J lost 5 bases; unmatched junction nucleotides: 4. The CDR3 bases are TGCGCCAGCAGTTCCGGGACAGGGGACGAGCAGTACTTC. Translation gives CASSSGTGDEQYF.

CDR3 sequence reads: CASASRGLYNEQFF. The CDR3 nucleotides are TGTGCCAGCGCTTCCAGGGGACTCTACAATGAGCAGTTCTTC. The V call is TRBV2, the J call TRBJ2-1; possibly TRBD1 or TRBD2 for D (6 bases each). V was pared by 8 bases and J by 3 bases, with 14 bases between. CDR3 size: 14 residues. Germline assignment: CDR1 SNHLY and CDR2 FYNNEI.

V gene TRBV12-5 combines with J gene TRBJ2-1, with D unresolved. The CDR3 consists of 11 residues. With 2 bases removed from V and 8 bases from J, the gap between germline ends came to 4 bases. The germline V gene has CDR1 LGHNT and CDR2 FRNRAP. The CDR3 region has the DNA TGTGCTAGTGGTTTGTGGTATGAGCAGTTCTTC. Amino acid sequence: CASGLWYEQFF.

CDR3 nucleotides: TGTGCCAGCAGTGTTTGGGAGGGCTGGACTGAAGCTTTCTTT. It codes for CASSVWEGWTEAFF. V usage is TRBV2 and J usage is TRBJ1-1; D gene ambiguous. The CDR3 is 14 residues long. In germline, CDR1 is SNHLY, CDR2 FYNNEI. V was clipped by 4 bases and J by 5 bases, with 14 bases between them.

This sequence joins TRBV4-1 and TRBJ1-5; D gene unclear. The CDR3 has 13 amino acids. Trimming cost V 0 bases and J 13 bases, with 13 bases left between them. Germline CDR1 reads MGHRA; CDR2 reads YSYEKL. CDR3 protein: CASSQDGYRTQHF. CDR3 nucleotides: TGCGCCAGCAGCCAAGACGGGTATCGGACTCAGCATTTT.

The CDR3 is CASSPAQNTEAFF. CDR3 DNA sequence: TGTGCCAGCAGCCCCGCACAGAACACTGAAGCTTTCTTT. The chain has TRBV6-5 and TRBJ1-1, with D unclear. The CDR3 runs 13 residues. Trimming stripped 6 bases from V and 1 base from J, with 9 bases between. CDR1 is MNHEY and CDR2 is SVGAGI in the germline V gene.

The chain is built from TRBV5-1 and TRBJ1-5; D gene unclear. The CDR3 has 15 residues. V was pared by 1 base and J by 0 bases, with 8 bases between. Germline lookup yields CDR1 SGHRS and CDR2 YFSETQ. CDR3 loop: CASSLLPDSNQPQHF. CDR3 sequence (DNA): TGCGCCAGCAGCTTGTTGCCGGATAGCAATCAGCCCCAGCATTTT.

The rearrangement uses TRBV19 and TRBJ1-5, with 9 bases aligning to TRBD1. The V gene's germline CDR1 is LNHDA and CDR2 SQIVND (reference sequence). The CDR3 spans 18 residues. V was clipped by 4 bases and J by 0 bases; unmatched bases: 10. Here the CDR3 DNA reads TGTGCCAGTAGTACTAGACAGGGGGACTATTATAGCAATCAGCCCCAGCATTTT. Encoded protein: CASSTRQGDYYSNQPQHF.

The CDR3 reads CSVGRLWQLADTDTQYF. As DNA, the CDR3 is TGCAGCGTCGGTCGTCTTTGGCAGCTTGCAGACACAGATACGCAGTATTTT. The chain recombines TRBV29-1 with TRBJ2-3; D uncertain. The CDR3 is 17 residues long. Germline lookup yields CDR1 SQVTM and CDR2 ANQGSEA. The germline V and J ends were trimmed by 6 bases and 2 bases, with 24 bases remaining between them.

The CDR3 loop reads CASSAGATNEKLFF. Written as DNA, the CDR3 is TGCGCCAGCAGCGCGGGGGCAACTAATGAAAAACTGTTTTTT. The gene calls are TRBV5-1 and TRBJ1-4, with a tentative D call TRBD1 (5 bases). Germline CDR1 SGHRS, CDR2 YFSETQ. Trimming shortened V by 4 bases and J by 0 bases, and 7 bases separated the two germline ends. The CDR3 length is 14 residues.

The chain is built from TRBV10-3 and TRBJ1-4; maybe TRBD1 (5 bases). The CDR3 runs 13 residues. Looked up from germline, CDR1 is ENHRY and CDR2 is SYGVKD. The germline V and J ends were trimmed by 6 bases and 7 bases, with 12 bases remaining between them. The CDR3 reads CAIRGDSGEKLFF. The CDR3 DNA sequence: TGTGCCATCAGGGGGGATTCAGGTGAAAAACTGTTTTTT.

The J gene is TRBJ1-3, the V gene TRBV14; no definite D call. Germline lookup yields CDR1 SGHDN and CDR2 FVKESK. Trimming left V 3 bases short and J 4 bases short, with 7 bases between. This CDR3 spans 13 amino acids. The CDR3 DNA is TGTGCCAGCAGCCAGGAAGCCGGAAACACCATATATTTT. Translating it yields CASSQEAGNTIYF. The full variable domain, in which reference TRBV14 and TRBJ1-3 provide the parts outside the CDR3, is EAGVTQFPSHSVIEKGQTVTLRCDPISGHDNLYWYRRVMGKEIKFLLHFVKESKQDESGMPNNRFLAERTGGTYSTLKVQPAELEDSGVYFCASSQEAGNTIYFGEGSWLTVV.

This sequence joins TRBV7-2 and TRBJ2-5; 15 bases match TRBD2. The V gene end was trimmed by 5 bases and the J gene end by 1 base; junction bases not matched to a gene: 2. CDR1 is SGHTA and CDR2 is FQGNSA in the germline V gene. The CDR3 extends over 16 amino acids. The DNA for the CDR3 is TGTGCCAGCAGCCCGGGACTAGCGGGAGGCCAAGAGACCCAGTACTTC. Translated, it gives CASSPGLAGGQETQYF.

The V call is TRBV27, the J call TRBJ2-1; TRBD2 matches 14 bases. Per germline, CDR1 MNHEY and CDR2 SMNVEV (reference sequence). The CDR3 extends over 15 amino acids. The V segment lost 5 bases and the J segment 14 bases; nucleotides outside the gene matches: 11. The CDR3 coding sequence is TGTGCCAGCAGTAGCGGGCGGACTAGCGGGGGGTTTGAGTTCTTC. The encoded protein is CASSSGRTSGGFEFF.

This chain joins TRBV2 and TRBJ2-3, with D possibly matching TRBD2 (6 bases). V lost 3 bases and J lost 2, with 9 bases in between. Germline CDR1 is SNHLY and CDR2 is FYNNEI. The CDR3 is 14 residues long. CDR3 in amino acids: CASSDWRDTDTQYF. The CDR3 DNA reads as TGTGCCAGCAGTGATTGGCGGGACACAGATACGCAGTATTTT.

This clone was observed once. The chain combines TRBV15 with TRBJ2-7, with D perhaps assigned TRBD1 or TRBD2 (5 bases each). The CDR3 extends over 13 amino acids. Trimming pared 0 bases from V and 5 bases from J, leaving 8 bases between. Per germline, CDR1 LNHNV and CDR2 YYDKDF (reference sequence). In nucleotides, the CDR3 is TGTGCCACCAGCAGAGAAAGGGGAGACGAGCAGTACTTC. It yields the protein CATSRERGDEQYF.

The chain employs TRBV5-1 and TRBJ2-3; D call uncertain. The CDR3 has 14 amino acids. V was shortened by 0 bases and J by 2 bases, with 7 bases between the two germline ends. Germline values: CDR1 SGHRS, CDR2 YFSETQ. The CDR3 DNA follows: TGCGCCAGCAGCTTGGGGTCTCCCACAGATACGCAGTATTTT. Translation: CASSLGSPTDTQYF. The whole variable domain, remainder taken from reference TRBV5-1 and TRBJ2-3, is KAGVTQTPRYLIKTRGQQVTLSCSPISGHRSVSWYQQTPGQGLQFLFEYFSETQRNKGNFPGRFSGRQFSNSRSEMNVSTLELGDSALYLCASSLGSPTDTQYFGPGTRLTVL.

V is TRBV21-1 and J is TRBJ1-5. TRBV21-1 is a listed pseudogene. The CDR3 totals 17 residues. For the CDR3, the DNA is TGTGCCAGTGCGCTAGACTCCCCGGGAAAAACGCAACGGCCCCAGCATTTT. Its translation is CASALDSPGKTQRPQHF.

V gene TRBV2 combines with J gene TRBJ2-5; maybe TRBD1 (6 bases). CDR1 is SNHLY and CDR2 is FYNNEI in the germline V gene. V lost 4 bases and J lost 3, with 18 bases in between. CDR3 size: 16 residues. CDR3 in amino acids: CASSGALRRTEETQYF. DNA for the CDR3: TGTGCCAGCAGTGGGGCCTTGAGGAGGACAGAAGAGACCCAGTACTTC. The full variable domain, completed using reference TRBV2 and TRBJ2-5, is EPEVTQTPSHQVTQMGQEVILRCVPISNHLYFYWYRQILGQKVEFLVSFYNNEISEKSEIFDDQFSVERPDGSNFTLKIRSTKLEDSAMYFCASSGALRRTEETQYFGPGTRLLVL.

The chain recombines TRBV2 with TRBJ1-1; perhaps TRBD1 as D (6 bases). The V gene's germline CDR1 is SNHLY and CDR2 FYNNEI. CDR3 length: 13 residues. Trimming stripped 3 bases from V and 10 bases from J, with 15 bases between. CDR3 bases: TGTGCCAGCAGTGAGGAGCAAGGACAGATAGCTTTCTTT. Amino acid sequence: CASSEEQGQIAFF. Together with reference TRBV2 and TRBJ1-1, the CDR3 gives the full variable domain: EPEVTQTPSHQVTQMGQEVILRCVPISNHLYFYWYRQILGQKVEFLVSFYNNEISEKSEIFDDQFSVERPDGSNFTLKIRSTKLEDSAMYFCASSEEQGQIAFFGQGTRLTVV.

V gene TRBV5-1 combines with J gene TRBJ1-3, with 7 bases identical to TRBD1. Germline V gene sequence: CDR1 SGHRS, CDR2 YFSETQ. V was clipped by 2 bases and J by 2 bases; unmatched bases: 4. The CDR3 extends over 15 amino acids. The CDR3 sequence: CASSLTGEAGNTIYF. CDR3 DNA sequence: TGCGCCAGCAGCTTAACAGGGGAGGCTGGAAACACCATATATTTT.

V is TRBV19 and J is TRBJ2-4; TRBD1 matches at 10 bases. V lost 3 bases, J lost 6 bases, and 5 bases stayed unmatched. The CDR3 is made up of 15 amino acids. Germline CDR1 is LNHDA and CDR2 is SQIVND (reference sequence). CDR3 loop: CASSIPRQGANIQYF. The CDR3 nucleotides read TGTGCCAGTAGTATCCCGAGACAGGGGGCAAACATTCAGTACTTC.